This TCR beta chain was recorded in a study of persistence of HIV-infected CD4 T cells. This clone was detected only a few times. Its antigen is not identified. Findings and limits, study-wide: Compared with CD3/CD28-stimulated cells, CMV- and Gag-responding cells showed lower TCRbeta richness.

Sequencing used immunoSEQ version 4 in survey mode. Template was genomic DNA at approximately 10 ng/uL, with up to roughly 1 ug used per sample. Sequencing used immunoSEQ multiplex PCR; TCRdb keeps in-frame clones, though not all of them. The sample lists 30,000 to 45,000 clones; roughly four fifths were seen once. Cells were stimulated with overlapping HIV-1 Gag 15-mer peptides. Sorted nonresponding memory CD4+ T cells were CD40L-negative, CD69-negative, CD45RO-high. The V gene end was trimmed by 5 bases and the J gene end by 4 bases; junction bases not matched to a gene: 5. Germline V lookup: CDR1 SGHNT, CDR2 YYREEE (reference sequence). This CDR3 is built from 16 residues.

Sequencing used cultured CD4+ T cells from PBMCs, obtained from a patient who received antiretroviral therapy. This chain connects TRBV5-4 to TRBJ2-1; the match to TRBD2 covers 14 bases. The receptor was isolated from an adult with HIV. The donor label of this sample is uncertain. The CDR3 reads CASSSGLAGVYNEQFF. The CDR3 DNA reads TGTGCCAGCAGTTCGGGACTAGCGGGGGTTTACAATGAGCAGTTCTTC.